What follows are 23 T cell receptor beta chains derived from one specimen sequenced in a study of metastatic and nonmetastatic thyroid tumors. No treatment of any kind had been given to any patient before thyroid surgery. Via MiXCR, TCRdb re-called the PCR reads. This sample has just under 60,000 clones, with about 16% found just once. The sequenced material came from blood. These receptors all stem from a male donor with papillary thyroid cancer or a benign thyroid nodule (not recorded which). Some clones in this sample may be carry-over from other donors' samples.

Turning to this clone: Compared with germline, one end of the junction differs, possibly owing to a read error. The V and J genes are TRBV9 and TRBJ2-2; TRBD1 matches at 7 bases. Germline values: CDR1 SGDLS, CDR2 YYNGEE. CDR3 length: 15 residues. DNA for the CDR3: TGTGCCAGCAGCGTAGGGACAGGTACGTCCGGGCAGCTGTTTTTT. Translated: CASSVGTGTSGQLFF. Using reference TRBV9 and TRBJ2-2 for the parts outside the CDR3, the full variable domain is DSGVTQTPKHLITATGQRVTLRCSPRSGDLSVYWYQQSLDQGLQFLIQYYNGEERAKGNILERFSAQQFPDLHSELNLSSLELGDSALYFCASSVGTGTSGQLFFGEGSRLTVL.

The V call is TRBV11-1, the J call TRBJ2-7; D possibly corresponds to TRBD1 (5 bases). V dropped 2 bases and J dropped 5 bases, with 22 bases sitting between them. Germline V CDR1 and CDR2: SGHAT, FQDESV (reference sequence). The CDR3 consists of 17 residues. CDR3 sequence reads: CASSLFPGLESRDEQYF. The CDR3 DNA sequence: TGTGCCAGCAGCTTATTTCCAGGGCTGGAATCCCGAGACGAGCAGTACTTC.

There are a few counts of this clone. The CDR3 DNA sequence: TGTGCCAGTGGTCCCAGGGGGCGCGCCTATGGCTACACCTTC. It specifies CASGPRGRAYGYTF. The chain employs TRBV12-3 or TRBV12-4 and TRBJ1-2, with 8 bases fitting TRBD1. The J segment lost 4 bases and the V segment lost 9 bases, leaving 10 bases of the junction unmatched. This CDR3 spans 14 amino acids.

This clone occurred a few times. The J gene is TRBJ2-2, the V gene TRBV24-1, with 9 bases lining up with TRBD1. The CDR3 is 16 residues long. Germline V gene lookup returns CDR1 KGHDR and CDR2 SFDVKD. V was clipped by 6 bases and J by 9 bases; unmatched bases: 13. In nucleotides, the CDR3 is TGTGCCACCAGTCATCCGGGACAGGGACCGAGGTGGGAGCTGTTTTTT. This sequence encodes CATSHPGQGPRWELFF.

The chain is built from TRBV13 and TRBJ1-1; no definite D call. This CDR3 spans 16 amino acids. Germline values: CDR1 PRHDT, CDR2 FYEKMQ (reference sequence). Trimming stripped 5 bases from V and 6 bases from J, with 22 bases between. The CDR3: CASSRIGSVRAPEAFF. As DNA, the CDR3 is TGTGCCAGCAGCAGGATAGGTTCAGTCCGGGCACCTGAAGCTTTCTTT.

By sample share, this clone is medium-sized. The rearrangement joins TRBV6-1 to TRBJ2-7; 7 bases are a match to TRBD2. Germline trimming cut 4 bases from V and 1 base from J; bases unmatched to any gene: 7. The CDR3 sequence is 15 residues long. From germline, CDR1 is MNHNS and CDR2 SASEGT. In DNA, the CDR3 is TGTGCCAGCAGTGTCCAGGGAGGGGAGTCCTACGAGCAGTACTTC. It is translated as CASSVQGGESYEQYF.

In this sample, this clone turned up many times. The chain carries TRBV30 and TRBJ2-3; D not certain. From germline, CDR1 is GTSNPN and CDR2 SVGIG (reference sequence). This CDR3 region has 13 residues. V lost 0 bases to trimming and J lost 0 bases, with 4 bases between them. The CDR3 protein is CAWSVSSTDTQYF. The CDR3 nucleotides read TGTGCCTGGAGTGTTTCAAGCACAGATACGCAGTATTTT.

In its sample, this clone was seen a few times. V and J are TRBV18 and TRBJ2-7; D might be TRBD1 or TRBD2, each matching 5 bases. The CDR3 has 14 amino acids. Trimming removed 5 bases from V and 5 bases from J, with 16 bases in between. Per germline, CDR1 KGHSH and CDR2 LQKENI. CDR3 DNA: TGTGCCAGCTCATCCCTATACCGGGGCCACGAGCAGTACTTC. Translated: CASSSLYRGHEQYF. The full variable domain, its missing parts supplied by reference TRBV18 and TRBJ2-7, is NAGVMQNPRHLVRRRGQEARLRCSPMKGHSHVYWYRQLPEEGLKFMVYLQKENIIDESGMPKERFSAEFPKEGPSILRIQQVVRGDSAAYFCASSSLYRGHEQYFGPGTRLTVT.

This clone was seen at least ten times. The chain carries TRBV20-1 and TRBJ2-2; the match to TRBD2 covers 7 bases. The CDR3 covers 16 residues. Germline-derived CDR1 and CDR2 are DFQATT and SNEGSKA (reference sequence). V trimming: 6 bases; J trimming: 3 bases; junction bases outside the gene matches: 13. Here the CDR3 reads CSAPATGGVYTGELFF. CDR3 nucleotide sequence: TGCAGTGCCCCGGCGACGGGAGGCGTATACACCGGGGAGCTGTTTTTT.

The J gene is TRBJ2-7, the V gene TRBV11-1, with 15 bases identical to TRBD2. Trimming at V came to 0 bases and at J to 3 bases, leaving 15 bases not matched to a gene. Germline CDR1 is SGHAT and CDR2 is FQDESV (reference sequence). The CDR3 length is 21 residues. The CDR3 sequence: CASSLAPRTSGGAIYLYEQYF. CDR3 sequence (DNA): TGTGCCAGCAGCTTAGCGCCTCGGACTAGCGGGGGGGCCATATATCTCTACGAGCAGTACTTC.

This clone was counted many times. The gene calls are TRBV4-1 and TRBJ2-1; TRBD1 matches 9 bases. The CDR3 is 15 residues long. The V gene end was trimmed by 5 bases and the J gene end by 5 bases; junction bases not matched to a gene: 7. Germline V gives CDR1 MGHRA, CDR2 YSYEKL. CDR3 in amino acids: CASSYDRGVNNEQFF. DNA for the CDR3: TGCGCCAGCAGCTATGACAGGGGGGTGAACAATGAGCAGTTCTTC.

This clone was detected ten times or more. V is TRBV20-1 and J is TRBJ2-5; the D gene is possibly TRBD2 (6 bases). Trimming cost V 5 bases and J 4 bases, with 20 bases left between them. Germline loops: CDR1 DFQATT, CDR2 SNEGSKA (reference sequence). The CDR3 is 15 residues long. DNA of the CDR3: TGCAGTGCTTCCCGCGGGACCCCATGGGGAGAGACCCAGTACTTC. This sequence encodes CSASRGTPWGETQYF.

This clone was detected many times. This chain's CDR3 is CASSLVGAGVSYNEQFF. CDR3 bases: TGTGCCAGCAGCTTGGTGGGGGCGGGAGTGTCCTACAATGAGCAGTTCTTC. The V gene is TRBV5-5, the J gene TRBJ2-1, with a weak D call TRBD2 (7 bases). Per the germline V gene, CDR1 is SGHKS and CDR2 is YYEKEE (reference sequence). The CDR3 runs to 17 residues. V was trimmed by 0 bases and J by 1 base, leaving 14 bases between them.

V and J are TRBV30 and TRBJ1-2; unclear D gene. The CDR3 runs to 11 residues. The germline V gene has CDR1 GTSNPN and CDR2 SVGIG (reference sequence). V lost 3 bases, J lost 2 bases, and 4 bases lay in between. The CDR3 DNA reads TGTGCCTGGAGGGGCAACTATGGCTACACCTTC. This encodes CAWRGNYGYTF.

There are many counts of this clone. This specimen includes other DNA sequences encoding the same CDR3. This chain joins TRBV19 and TRBJ2-5; TRBD2 matches at 7 bases. Germline V gene sequence: CDR1 LNHDA, CDR2 SQIVND (reference sequence). The CDR3 length is 15 residues. Unmatched junction bases numbered 7, after V lost 1 base and J lost 5 bases. The CDR3 region has the DNA TGTGCCAGTAGTATAGTTGACGGGGAGGGGGAGACCCAGTACTTC. The encoded protein is CASSIVDGEGETQYF.

This clone was detected many times. J is TRBJ2-1 and V is TRBV2; D uncertain. The CDR3 extends over 13 amino acids. Germline V gene data show CDR1 as SNHLY and CDR2 as FYNNEI. V lost 7 bases, J lost 3 bases, and 10 bases lay in between. The CDR3 region is CASIRLVYNEQFF. CDR3 coding DNA: TGTGCCAGCATAAGACTCGTCTACAATGAGCAGTTCTTC.

This clone was picked up many times. The chain is built from TRBV3-1 and TRBJ1-5, with TRBD1 matching over 7 bases. The V segment lost 3 bases and the J segment 4 bases; nucleotides outside the gene matches: 6. CDR1 is LGHDT, CDR2 YNNKEL, per germline (reference sequence). The CDR3 totals 15 residues. The CDR3 here is CASSQGSGGNQPQHF. In DNA form, the CDR3 reads TGTGCCAGCAGCCAGGGGTCAGGGGGTAATCAGCCCCAGCATTTT. Full variable domain (missing parts from reference TRBV3-1 and TRBJ1-5): DTAVSQTPKYLVTQMGNDKSIKCEQNLGHDTMYWYKQDSKKFLKIMFSYNNKELIINETVPNRFSPKSPDKAHLNLHINSLELGDSAVYFCASSQGSGGNQPQHFGDGTRLSIL.

This clone was counted at least ten times. V is TRBV4-1 and J is TRBJ2-2, with 13 bases that match TRBD2. The CDR3 covers 20 residues. CDR1 and CDR2 from the germline V gene are MGHRA and YSYEKL. V trimming: 2 bases; J trimming: 3 bases; junction bases outside the gene matches: 12. Written as DNA, the CDR3 is TGCGCCAGCAGCCAAACAAAAGGACTAGCGGGAGTTCATTACACCGGGGAGCTGTTTTTT. Its protein is CASSQTKGLAGVHYTGELFF.

This clone has ten or more counts. A junction boundary mismatches the germline segment, possibly from a read error. V gene TRBV10-3 combines with J gene TRBJ1-5; 7 nucleotides line up with TRBD1. CDR1 is ENHRY and CDR2 is SYGVKD in the germline V gene. The CDR3 loop spans 14 amino acids. The CDR3, as DNA: TGTGCCACCAGTCCTCAGGGGGTCGGACAGCCCCAGCATTTT. Translating gives CATSPQGVGQPQHF.

The chain has TRBV6-2 or TRBV6-3 and TRBJ2-3; the match to TRBD2 covers 8 bases. The CDR3 is 17 residues long. Trimming at V came to 7 bases and at J to 0 bases, leaving 12 bases not matched to a gene. The germline V gene has CDR1 MNHEY and CDR2 SVGEGT. The CDR3: CASTLTSALVSTDTQYF. The DNA of the CDR3 is TGTGCCAGCACTCTGACTAGCGCCCTCGTTAGCACAGATACGCAGTATTTT.

This clone was detected ten times or more. The chain is built from TRBV28 and TRBJ2-7; 9 positions agree with TRBD1. There are 14 residues in the CDR3. Germline assignment: CDR1 MDHEN and CDR2 SYDVKM. The V and J ends lost 5 bases and 4 bases, in that order; junction bases with no gene match: 6. Here the CDR3 DNA reads TGTGCCAGCAGTAATACGGGACAGGGTTACGAGCAGTACTTC. This gives the protein CASSNTGQGYEQYF.

This clone was seen many times. The gene calls are TRBV7-8 and TRBJ2-1, with 11 positions matching TRBD2. Germline loops: CDR1 SGHVS, CDR2 FQNEAQ. The CDR3 is made up of 14 amino acids. Losses at the gene ends were 8 bases for V and 6 bases for J; bases not matched to a gene: 6. CDR3 DNA: TGTGCCAGCTTTACCGGGACTAGCGGCAATGAGCAGTTCTTC. This gives the protein CASFTGTSGNEQFF.

This clone was found a few times. A read error may produce the germline difference seen at one junction end. Other DNA sequences in this specimen translate into the identical CDR3. The V gene is TRBV12-3 or TRBV12-4, the J gene TRBJ1-5, with a tentative D call TRBD1 (5 bases). CDR3 length: 15 amino acids. The CDR3 region is CASSLLGRGHQPQHF. The CDR3 nucleotides are TGTGCCAGCAGTCTCCTGGGGAGGGGTCATCAGCCACAGCATTTT.